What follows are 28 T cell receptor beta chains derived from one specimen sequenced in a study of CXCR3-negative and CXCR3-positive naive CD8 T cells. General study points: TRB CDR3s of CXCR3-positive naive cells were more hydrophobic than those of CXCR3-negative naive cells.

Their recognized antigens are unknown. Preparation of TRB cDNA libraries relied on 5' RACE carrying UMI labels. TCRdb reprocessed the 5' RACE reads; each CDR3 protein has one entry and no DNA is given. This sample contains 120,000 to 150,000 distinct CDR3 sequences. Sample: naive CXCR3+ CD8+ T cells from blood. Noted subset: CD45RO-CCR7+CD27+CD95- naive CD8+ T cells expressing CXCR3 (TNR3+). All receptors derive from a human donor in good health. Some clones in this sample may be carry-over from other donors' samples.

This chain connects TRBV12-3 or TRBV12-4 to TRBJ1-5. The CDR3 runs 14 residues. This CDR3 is CASSLSDSNQPQHF.

CDR3 in amino acids: CSVEDQGQSSYNEQFF. The J gene is TRBJ2-1, the V gene TRBV29-1; as DNA is missing, the TRBD1 call by TCRdb cannot be tested. Per the germline V gene, CDR1 is SQVTM and CDR2 is ANQGSEA. The CDR3 contains 16 residues.

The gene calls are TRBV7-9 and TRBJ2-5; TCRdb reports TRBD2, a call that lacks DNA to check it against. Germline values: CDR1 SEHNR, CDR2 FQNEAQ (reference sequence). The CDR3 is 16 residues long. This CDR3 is CASSPRTSGIQFRQYF. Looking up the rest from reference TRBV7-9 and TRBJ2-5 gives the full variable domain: DTGVSQNPRHKITKRGQNVTFRCDPISEHNRLYWYRQTLGQGPEFLTYFQNEAQLEKSRLLSDRFSAERPKGSFSTLEIQRTEQGDSAMYLCASSPRTSGIQFRQYFGPGTRLLVL.

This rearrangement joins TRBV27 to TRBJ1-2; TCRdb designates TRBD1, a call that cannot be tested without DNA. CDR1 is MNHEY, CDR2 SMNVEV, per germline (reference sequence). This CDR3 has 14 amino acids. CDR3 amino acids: CASRPGQGVYGYTF.

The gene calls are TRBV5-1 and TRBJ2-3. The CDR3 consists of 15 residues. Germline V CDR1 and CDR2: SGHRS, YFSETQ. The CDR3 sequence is CASSLDRPSTDTQYF.

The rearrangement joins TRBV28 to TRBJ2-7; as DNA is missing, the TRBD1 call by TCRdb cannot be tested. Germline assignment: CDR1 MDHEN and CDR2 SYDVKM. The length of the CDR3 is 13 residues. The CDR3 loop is CASSSPDRYEQYF.

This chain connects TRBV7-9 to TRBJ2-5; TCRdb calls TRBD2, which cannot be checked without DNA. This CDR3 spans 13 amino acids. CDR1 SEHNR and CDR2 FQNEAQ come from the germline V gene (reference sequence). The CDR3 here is CASSFPPAETQYF.

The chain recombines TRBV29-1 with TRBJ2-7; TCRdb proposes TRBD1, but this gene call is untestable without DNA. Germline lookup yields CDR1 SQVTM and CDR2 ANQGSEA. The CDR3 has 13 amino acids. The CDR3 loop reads CSVLGQGRYEQYF.

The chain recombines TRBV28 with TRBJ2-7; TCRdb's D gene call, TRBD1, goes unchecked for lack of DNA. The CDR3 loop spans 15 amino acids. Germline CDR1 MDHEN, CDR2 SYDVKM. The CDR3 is CASSFVGGAIYEQYF.

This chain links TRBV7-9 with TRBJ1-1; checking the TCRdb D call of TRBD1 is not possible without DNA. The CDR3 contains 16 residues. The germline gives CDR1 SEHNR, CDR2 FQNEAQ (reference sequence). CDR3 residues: CASSLVDRQGNTEAFF.

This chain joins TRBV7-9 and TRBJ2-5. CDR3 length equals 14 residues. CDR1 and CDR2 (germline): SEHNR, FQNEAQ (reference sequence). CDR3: CASSLDRHQETQYF.

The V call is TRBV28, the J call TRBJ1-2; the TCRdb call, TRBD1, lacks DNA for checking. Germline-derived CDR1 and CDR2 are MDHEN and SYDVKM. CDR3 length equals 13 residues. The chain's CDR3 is CASSLFRDYGYTF.

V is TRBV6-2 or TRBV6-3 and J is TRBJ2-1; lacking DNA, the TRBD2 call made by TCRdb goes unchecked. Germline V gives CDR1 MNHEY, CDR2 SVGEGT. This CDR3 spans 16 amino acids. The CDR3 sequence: CASSYKRGGTYNEQFF.

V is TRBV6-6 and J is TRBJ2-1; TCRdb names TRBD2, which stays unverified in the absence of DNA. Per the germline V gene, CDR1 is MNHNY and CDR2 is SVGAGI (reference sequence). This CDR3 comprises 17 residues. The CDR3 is CASSYTRGGAVDNEQFF.

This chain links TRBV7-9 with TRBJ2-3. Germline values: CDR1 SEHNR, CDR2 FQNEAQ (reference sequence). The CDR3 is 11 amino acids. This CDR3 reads CASKTEHTQYF.

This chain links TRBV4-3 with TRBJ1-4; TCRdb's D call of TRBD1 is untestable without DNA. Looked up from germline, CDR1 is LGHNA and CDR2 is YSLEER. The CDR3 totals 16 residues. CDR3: CASSQEPGQGAEKLFF.

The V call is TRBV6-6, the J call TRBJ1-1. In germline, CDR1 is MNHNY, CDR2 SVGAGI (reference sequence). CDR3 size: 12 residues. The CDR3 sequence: CASTIGLTEAFF.

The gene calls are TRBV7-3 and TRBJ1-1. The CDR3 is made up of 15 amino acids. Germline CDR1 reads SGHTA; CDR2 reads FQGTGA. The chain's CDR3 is CASSLRDGLNTEAFF.

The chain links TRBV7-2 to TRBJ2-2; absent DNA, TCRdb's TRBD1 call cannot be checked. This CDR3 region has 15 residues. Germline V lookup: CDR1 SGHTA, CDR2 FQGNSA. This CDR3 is CASSLGRAVTGELFF.

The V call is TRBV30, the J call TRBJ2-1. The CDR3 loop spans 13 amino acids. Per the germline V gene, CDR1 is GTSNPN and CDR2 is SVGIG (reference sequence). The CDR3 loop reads CAWSVAPYNEQFF.

The CDR3 loop is CASSPADREAYGYTF. The rearrangement uses TRBV7-9 and TRBJ1-2; the D call of TRBD1 rests on TCRdb alone, since no DNA is present to check it. This CDR3 contains 15 residues. Germline V gene data show CDR1 as SEHNR and CDR2 as FQNEAQ (reference sequence).

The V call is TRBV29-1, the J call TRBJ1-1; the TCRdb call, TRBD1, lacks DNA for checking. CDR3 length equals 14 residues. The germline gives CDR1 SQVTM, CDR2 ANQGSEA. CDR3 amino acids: CSVFDPGRGTEAFF.

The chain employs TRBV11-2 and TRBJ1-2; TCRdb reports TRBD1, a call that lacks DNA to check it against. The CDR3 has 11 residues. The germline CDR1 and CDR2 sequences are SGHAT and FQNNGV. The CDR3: CASSLVQGNTF.

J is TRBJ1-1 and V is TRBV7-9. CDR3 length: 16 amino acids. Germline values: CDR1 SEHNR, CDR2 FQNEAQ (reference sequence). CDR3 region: CASSPWRRSPNTEAFF.

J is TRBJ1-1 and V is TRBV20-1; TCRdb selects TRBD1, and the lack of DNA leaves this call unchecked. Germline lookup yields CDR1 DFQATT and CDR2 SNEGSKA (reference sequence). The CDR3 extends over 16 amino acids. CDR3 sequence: CSARDRQGAANTEAFF.

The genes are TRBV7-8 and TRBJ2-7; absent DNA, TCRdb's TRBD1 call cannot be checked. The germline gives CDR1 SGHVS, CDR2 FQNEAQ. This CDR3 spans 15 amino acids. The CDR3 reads CASSLAGTGGDEQYF.

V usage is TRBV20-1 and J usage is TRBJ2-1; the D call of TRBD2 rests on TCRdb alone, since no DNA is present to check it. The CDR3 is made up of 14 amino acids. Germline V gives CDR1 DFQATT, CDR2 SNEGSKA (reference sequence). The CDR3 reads CSARGLAEGNEQFF.

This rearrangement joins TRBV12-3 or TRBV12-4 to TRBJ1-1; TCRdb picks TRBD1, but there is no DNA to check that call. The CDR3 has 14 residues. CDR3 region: CASSPTGGIAEAFF.